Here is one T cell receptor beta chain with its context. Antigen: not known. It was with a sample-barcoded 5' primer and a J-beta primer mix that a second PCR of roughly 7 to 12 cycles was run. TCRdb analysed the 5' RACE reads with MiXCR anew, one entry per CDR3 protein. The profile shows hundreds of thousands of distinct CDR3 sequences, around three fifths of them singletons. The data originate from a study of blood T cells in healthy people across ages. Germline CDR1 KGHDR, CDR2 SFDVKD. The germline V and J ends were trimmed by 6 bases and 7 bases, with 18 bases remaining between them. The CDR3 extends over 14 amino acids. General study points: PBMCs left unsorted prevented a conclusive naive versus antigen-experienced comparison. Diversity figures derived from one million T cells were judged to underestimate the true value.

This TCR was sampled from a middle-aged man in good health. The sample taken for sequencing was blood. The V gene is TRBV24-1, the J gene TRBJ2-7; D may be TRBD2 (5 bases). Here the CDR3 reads CATSRNGIYNEQYF. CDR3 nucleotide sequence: TGTGCCACCAGTAGGAACGGGATCTACAATGAGCAGTACTTC.